This TCR beta chain was identified in a study (dated by TCRdb to the mid-2010s). In terms of the full investigation: The study examined whether tumor-infiltrating Tregs in breast cancer are drawn from blood Tregs or arise in situ by conversion from other CD4+ T cell subsets.

Tregs were isolated as CD4+CD25+CD127-/low cells. A larger group of around 23 breast cancer patients was studied by sequencing a single TRBV12-4/TRBJ1-2 rearrangement in tumor Tregs and blood Treg, naive and memory CD4+ cells. Tumor tissue and lymph nodes from ipsilateral axillary dissection were perfused with PBS, minced and digested with collagenase I and hyaluronidase. A purity exceeding 90% was confirmed by FACS for the sorted cell populations. The CDR3 measures 12 amino acids from cysteine to phenylalanine. Kept here is only the CDR3 DNA, which spans 36 bases and is read in frame from base 1. Deletion took 2 bases off V and 4 bases off J, with a span of 5 bases between the germline ends. Libraries were made using multiplex PCR. The sequencing machine was an Ion Torrent PGM. In the roughly 22-patient analysis, TRBV12-4/TRBJ1-2 clonotypes were amplified using adaptor-ligated barcode primers. The Ion Personal Genome Machine system was used to sequence TRBV12-4/TRBJ1-2 amplicons from the roughly 23-patient cohort. As for how the authors treated the data: For each of nine subset-tissue groups, sequencing data from the five patients were pooled, and the groups were then compared using unsupervised clustering of TCR gene usage. Repertoire similarity was calculated with the Morisita-Horn index, weighting shared sequences by their contribution to each repertoire. In-frame beta chains were kept once TCRdb had trimmed the public reads at Q25 with fastp and called clones with MiXCR. CDR3 protein duplicates are merged, each entry listing the most common genes and DNA. TCRdb, rather than the study authors, made the V and J calls. Across this sample there are about 2,200 distinct CDR3 sequences, with roughly 0.98% seen only once. Roughly a sixth of the sample belongs to the ten largest clones.

By its share of the sample, this clonotype is medium-sized (0.01 to 0.1%). This clone's antigen is unknown. No clone much larger than this one lies a single base away; base qualities are absent. Findings and caveats that apply to the study as a whole: The TCR alpha and beta sequences of tumor-infiltrating Tregs showed the greatest overlap with tumor naive CD4+ T cells, followed by blood naive CD4+ T cells. The larger-cohort validation was restricted to a single TCR beta V-J rearrangement rather than whole repertoires. Across approximately 21 patients, about 12.9% of tumor Treg TRBV12-4/TRBJ1-2 sequences were found to be shared with naive CD4+ cells, compared with under 2.3% shared with blood Tregs or memory cells. In terms of TCR gene usage, tumor memory CD4+ T cells clustered together with blood and lymph node memory CD4+ cells, as well as with lymph node naive CD4+ cells.

The clonotype comes from a female donor with breast cancer. The rearranged segments are TRBV12-3 or TRBV12-4 and TRBJ1-2; D gene: possibly TRBD1, on 5 matching bases. The sample was tumor-infiltrating Tregs sorted from the breast tumor. The CDR3 sequence is CASSLRGYGYTF. The DNA reads TGTGCCAGCAGTTTAAGGGGCTATGGCTACACCTTC.